Below are 9 T cell receptor beta chains sequenced from a single sample in a study of identical twins. From the 5' RACE reads, TCRdb called clonotypes with MiXCR, one entry per CDR3 protein. This sample has approximately 220,000 distinct CDR3 sequences; approximately 9% occur once, and the top ten carry 5% to 6.5%. What was sequenced was memory (CD45RO+) T cells sorted from blood. The source is a woman aged 18-29 years in good health.

The rearrangement joins TRBV10-2 to TRBJ1-5, with 7 positions matching TRBD1. CDR3 length: 14 amino acids. CDR1 WSHSY and CDR2 SAAADI come from the germline V gene. V gave up 8 bases and J gave up 0 bases; unmatched junction bases: 4. The CDR3 coding sequence is TGCGCCAGCTGGCAGGGGGTTAGCAATCAGCCCCAGCATTTT. It specifies CASWQGVSNQPQHF.

This clonotype was recorded many times. The rearrangement joins TRBV24-1 to TRBJ2-1; 7 nucleotides match TRBD1. CDR3 size: 15 residues. Per germline, CDR1 KGHDR and CDR2 SFDVKD. V gave up 3 bases and J gave up 8 bases; unmatched junction bases: 9. Written as DNA, the CDR3 is TGTGCCACCAGTGATCCAGGGGGTCCTGGAGATGAGCAGTTCTTC. It encodes CATSDPGGPGDEQFF.

This clonotype was detected many times. The chain links TRBV29-1 to TRBJ1-1; perhaps TRBD1 as D (5 bases). V lost 8 bases to trimming and J lost 5 bases, with 18 bases between them. The V gene's germline CDR1 is SQVTM and CDR2 ANQGSEA. The CDR3 is 13 residues long. The CDR3 loop reads CSTSSGTSTEAFF. The CDR3 region has the DNA TGCAGCACATCCTCCGGGACGTCGACTGAAGCTTTCTTT.

This sequence joins TRBV5-1 and TRBJ2-7; D is unclear. The germline V gene encodes CDR1 SGHRS and CDR2 YFSETQ. V gave up 1 base and J gave up 0 bases, with 17 bases separating them. The CDR3 is 17 residues long. CDR3 protein: CASSLYGDPTTSYEQYF. In nucleotides, the CDR3 is TGCGCCAGCAGCTTGTATGGCGACCCAACCACCTCCTACGAGCAGTACTTC. The full variable domain, completed using reference TRBV5-1 and TRBJ2-7, is KAGVTQTPRYLIKTRGQQVTLSCSPISGHRSVSWYQQTPGQGLQFLFEYFSETQRNKGNFPGRFSGRQFSNSRSEMNVSTLELGDSALYLCASSLYGDPTTSYEQYFGPGTRLTVT.

This chain uses TRBV6-1 with TRBJ2-3, with 8 bases lining up with TRBD2. The germline V gene has CDR1 MNHNS and CDR2 SASEGT. The CDR3 contains 16 residues. V dropped 5 bases and J dropped 5; count of bases not matched to a gene: 12. This CDR3 is CASSTPMAGGEDTQYF. CDR3 DNA: TGTGCCAGCAGTACCCCTATGGCGGGGGGTGAAGATACGCAGTATTTT.

This clonotype was detected ten times or more. The CDR3 nucleotides are TGCAGTGCTACTGGGACTAGCGGATCCCTCGAGCAGTACTTC. Translating it yields CSATGTSGSLEQYF. This chain joins TRBV20-1 and TRBJ2-7; 11 positions agree with TRBD2. The trim removed 4 bases at V and 6 bases at J, leaving 8 bases unmatched. Germline values: CDR1 DFQATT, CDR2 SNEGSKA (reference sequence). This CDR3 region has 14 residues.

The chain combines TRBV29-1 with TRBJ1-2; no reliable D call. The CDR3 extends over 12 amino acids. CDR1 and CDR2 from the germline V gene are SQVTM and ANQGSEA. V lost 7 bases, J lost 2 bases, and 11 bases lay in between. CDR3 coding DNA: TGCAGCGCTATACACGGAAACTATGGCTACACCTTC. This codes for CSAIHGNYGYTF.

This clonotype was recorded a few times. The chain employs TRBV7-2 and TRBJ2-1; TRBD2 might be the D (6 bases). The CDR3 covers 15 residues. The V end was cut by 5 bases, the J end by 7 bases, with 18 bases between. CDR1 is SGHTA and CDR2 is FQGNSA in the germline V gene. The CDR3 sequence is CASSAPEGLLNEQFF. CDR3 DNA: TGTGCCAGCAGCGCCCCCGAGGGACTGCTAAATGAGCAGTTCTTC. The whole variable domain, remainder taken from reference TRBV7-2 and TRBJ2-1, is GAGVSQSPSNKVTEKGKDVELRCDPISGHTALYWYRQSLGQGLEFLIYFQGNSAPDKSGLPSDRFSAERTGGSVSTLTIQRTQQEDSAVYLCASSAPEGLLNEQFFGPGTRLTVL.

The chain employs TRBV2 and TRBJ2-3; a possible D gene is TRBD1 (7 bases). The CDR3 extends over 14 amino acids. Per germline, CDR1 SNHLY and CDR2 FYNNEI. V lost 8 bases and J 5 bases, leaving 17 bases between the germline ends. CDR3 nucleotides: TGTGCCAGCGAAAGGGGTCAGGGGGGAGATACGCAGTATTTT. As protein: CASERGQGGDTQYF. Supplemented by reference TRBV2 and TRBJ2-3, the full variable domain reads EPEVTQTPSHQVTQMGQEVILRCVPISNHLYFYWYRQILGQKVEFLVSFYNNEISEKSEIFDDQFSVERPDGSNFTLKIRSTKLEDSAMYFCASERGQGGDTQYFGPGTRLTVL.